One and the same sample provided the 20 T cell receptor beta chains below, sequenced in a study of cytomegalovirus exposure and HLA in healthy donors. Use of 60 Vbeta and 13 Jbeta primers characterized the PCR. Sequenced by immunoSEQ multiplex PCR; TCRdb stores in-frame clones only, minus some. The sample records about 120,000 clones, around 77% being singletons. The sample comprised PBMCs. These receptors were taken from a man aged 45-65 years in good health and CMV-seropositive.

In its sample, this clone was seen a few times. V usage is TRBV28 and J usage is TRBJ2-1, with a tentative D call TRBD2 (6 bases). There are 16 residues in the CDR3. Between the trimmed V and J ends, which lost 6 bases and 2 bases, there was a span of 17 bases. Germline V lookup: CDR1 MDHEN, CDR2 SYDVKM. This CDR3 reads CASRSQGLSTYNEQFF. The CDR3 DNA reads TGTGCCAGCAGATCCCAGGGACTGTCCACCTACAATGAGCAGTTCTTC. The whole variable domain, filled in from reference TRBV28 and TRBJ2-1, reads DVKVTQSSRYLVKRTGEKVFLECVQDMDHENMFWYRQDPGLGLRLIYFSYDVKMKEKGDIPEGYSVSREKKERFSLILESASTNQTSMYLCASRSQGLSTYNEQFFGPGTRLTVL.

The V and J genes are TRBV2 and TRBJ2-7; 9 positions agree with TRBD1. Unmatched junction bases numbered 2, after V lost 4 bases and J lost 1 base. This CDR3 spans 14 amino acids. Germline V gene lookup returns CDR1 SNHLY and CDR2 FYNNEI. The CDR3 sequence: CASSAGTGSYEQYF. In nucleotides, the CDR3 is TGTGCCAGCAGTGCCGGGACAGGGTCCTACGAGCAGTACTTC.

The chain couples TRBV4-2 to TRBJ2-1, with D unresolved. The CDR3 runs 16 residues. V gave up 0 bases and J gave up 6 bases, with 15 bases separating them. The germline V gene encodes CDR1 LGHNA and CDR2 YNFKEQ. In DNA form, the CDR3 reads TGTGCCAGCAGCCAAGACCAACTACCCTATGGCAATGAGCAGTTCTTC. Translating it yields CASSQDQLPYGNEQFF.

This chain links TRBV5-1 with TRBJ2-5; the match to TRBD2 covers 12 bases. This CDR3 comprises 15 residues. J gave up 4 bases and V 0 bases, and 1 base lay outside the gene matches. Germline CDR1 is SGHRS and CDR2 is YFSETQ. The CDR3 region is CASSLGLAGVETQYF. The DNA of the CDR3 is TGCGCCAGCAGCTTGGGACTAGCGGGAGTAGAGACCCAGTACTTC.

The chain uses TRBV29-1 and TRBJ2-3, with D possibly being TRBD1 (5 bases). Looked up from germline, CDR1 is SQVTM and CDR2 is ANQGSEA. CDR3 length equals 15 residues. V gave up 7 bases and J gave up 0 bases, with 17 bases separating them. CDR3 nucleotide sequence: TGCAGCGCTCAGGGTGCCGGTGCGAGCACAGATACGCAGTATTTT. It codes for CSAQGAGASTDTQYF.

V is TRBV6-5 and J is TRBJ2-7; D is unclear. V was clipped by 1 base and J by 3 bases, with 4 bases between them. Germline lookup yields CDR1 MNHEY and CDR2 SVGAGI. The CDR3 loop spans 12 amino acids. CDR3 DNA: TGTGCCAGCAGTTACTGGCACTACGAGCAGTACTTC. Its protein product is CASSYWHYEQYF.

For the CDR3, the DNA is TGTGCCAGCAGCTTGGCCGAGGGGGAAGGCTACACCTTC. Translating gives CASSLAEGEGYTF. The rearrangement uses TRBV5-4 and TRBJ1-2; maybe TRBD1 (6 bases). Trimming took 0 bases from V and 8 from J, leaving 11 bases between them. From germline, CDR1 is SGHNT and CDR2 YYREEE (reference sequence). The CDR3 has 13 residues. Complete variable domain (other parts from reference TRBV5-4 and TRBJ1-2): ETGVTQSPTHLIKTRGQQVTLRCSSQSGHNTVSWYQQALGQGPQFIFQYYREEENGRGNFPPRFSGLQFPNYSSELNVNALELDDSALYLCASSLAEGEGYTFGSGTRLTVV.

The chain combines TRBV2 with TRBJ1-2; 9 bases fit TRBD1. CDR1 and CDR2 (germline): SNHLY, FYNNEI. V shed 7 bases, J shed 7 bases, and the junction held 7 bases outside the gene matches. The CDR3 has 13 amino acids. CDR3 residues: CASIPTGGSGYTF. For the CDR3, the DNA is TGTGCCAGCATCCCAACAGGGGGCAGTGGCTACACCTTC.

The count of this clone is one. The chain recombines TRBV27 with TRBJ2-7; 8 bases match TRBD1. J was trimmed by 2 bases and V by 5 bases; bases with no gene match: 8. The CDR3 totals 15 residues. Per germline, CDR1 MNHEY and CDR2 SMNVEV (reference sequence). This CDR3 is CASSLSTGETYEQYF. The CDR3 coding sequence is TGTGCCAGCAGTCTCTCGACAGGGGAAACCTACGAGCAGTACTTC.

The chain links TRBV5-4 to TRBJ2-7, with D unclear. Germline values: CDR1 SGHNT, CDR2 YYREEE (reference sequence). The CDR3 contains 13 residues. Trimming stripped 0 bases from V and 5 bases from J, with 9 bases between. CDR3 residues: CASSLGWSDEQYF. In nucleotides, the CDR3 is TGTGCCAGCAGCTTGGGCTGGTCAGACGAGCAGTACTTC.

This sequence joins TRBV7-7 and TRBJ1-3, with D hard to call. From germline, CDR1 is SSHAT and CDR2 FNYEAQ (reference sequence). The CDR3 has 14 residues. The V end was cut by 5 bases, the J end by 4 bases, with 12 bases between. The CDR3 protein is CASSQDRFGNTIYF. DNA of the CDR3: TGTGCCAGCAGCCAGGATAGGTTCGGAAACACCATATATTTT.

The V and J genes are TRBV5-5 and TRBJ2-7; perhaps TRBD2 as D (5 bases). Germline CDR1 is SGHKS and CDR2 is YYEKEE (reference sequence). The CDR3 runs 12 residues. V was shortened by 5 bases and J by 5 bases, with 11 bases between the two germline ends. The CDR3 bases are TGTGCCAGCAGTTTCACTAGTAACGAGCAGTACTTC. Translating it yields CASSFTSNEQYF. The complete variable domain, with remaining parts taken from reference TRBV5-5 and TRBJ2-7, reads DAGVTQSPTHLIKTRGQQVTLRCSPISGHKSVSWYQQVLGQGPQFIFQYYEKEERGRGNFPDRFSARQFPNYSSELNVNALLLGDSALYLCASSFTSNEQYFGPGTRLTVT.

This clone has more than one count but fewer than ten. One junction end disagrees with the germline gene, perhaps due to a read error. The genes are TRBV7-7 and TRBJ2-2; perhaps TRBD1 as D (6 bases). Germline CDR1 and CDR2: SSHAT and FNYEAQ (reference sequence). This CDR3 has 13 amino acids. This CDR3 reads CASSFTGTGELFF. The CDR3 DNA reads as TGTGCTAGCAGCTTTACAGGGACCGGGGAGCTGTTTTTT.

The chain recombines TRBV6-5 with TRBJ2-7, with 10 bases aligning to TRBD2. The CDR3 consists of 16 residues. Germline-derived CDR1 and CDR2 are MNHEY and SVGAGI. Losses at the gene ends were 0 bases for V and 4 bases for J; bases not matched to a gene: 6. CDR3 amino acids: CASSYSRTSGDYEQYF. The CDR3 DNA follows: TGTGCCAGCAGTTACTCGAGGACTAGCGGAGATTACGAGCAGTACTTC.

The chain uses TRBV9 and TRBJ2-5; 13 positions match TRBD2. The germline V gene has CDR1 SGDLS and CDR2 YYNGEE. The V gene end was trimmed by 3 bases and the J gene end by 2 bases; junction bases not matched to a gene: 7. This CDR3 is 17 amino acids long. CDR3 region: CASSATWTSGGQETQYF. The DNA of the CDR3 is TGTGCCAGCAGCGCAACTTGGACTAGCGGGGGACAAGAGACCCAGTACTTC.

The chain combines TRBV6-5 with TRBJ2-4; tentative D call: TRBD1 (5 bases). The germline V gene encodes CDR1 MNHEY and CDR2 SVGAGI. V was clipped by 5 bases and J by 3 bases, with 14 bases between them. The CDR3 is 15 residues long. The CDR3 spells CASSRVRRGKNIQYF. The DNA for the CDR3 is TGTGCCAGCAGTAGAGTACGAAGGGGCAAAAACATTCAGTACTTC.

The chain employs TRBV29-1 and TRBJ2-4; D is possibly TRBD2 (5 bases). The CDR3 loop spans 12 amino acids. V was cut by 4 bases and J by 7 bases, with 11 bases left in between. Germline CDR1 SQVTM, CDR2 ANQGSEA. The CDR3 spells CSVAEATNIQYF. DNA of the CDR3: TGCAGCGTTGCGGAGGCGACCAACATTCAGTACTTC.

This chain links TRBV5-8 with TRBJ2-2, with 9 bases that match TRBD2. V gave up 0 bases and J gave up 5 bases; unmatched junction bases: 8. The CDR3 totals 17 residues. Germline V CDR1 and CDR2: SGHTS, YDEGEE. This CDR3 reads CASSLASSSGDTGELFF. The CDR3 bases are TGTGCCAGCAGCTTGGCCAGCTCTAGCGGGGATACCGGGGAGCTGTTTTTT.

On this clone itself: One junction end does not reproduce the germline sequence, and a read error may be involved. The chain's CDR3 is CSSSLVLDEQYF. CDR3 DNA: TGTTCCAGCAGCCTCGTGCTAGACGAGCAGTACTTC. The V and J genes are TRBV7-9 and TRBJ2-7; D uncertain. The germline CDR1 and CDR2 sequences are SEHNR and FQNEAQ (reference sequence). The length of the CDR3 is 12 residues. The full variable domain, rest sourced from reference TRBV7-9 and TRBJ2-7, is DTGVSQNPRHKITKRGQNVTFRCDPISEHNRLYWYRQTLGQGPEFLTYFQNEAQLEKSRLLSDRFSAERPKGSFSTLEIQRTEQGDSAMYLCSSSLVLDEQYFGPGTRLTVT.

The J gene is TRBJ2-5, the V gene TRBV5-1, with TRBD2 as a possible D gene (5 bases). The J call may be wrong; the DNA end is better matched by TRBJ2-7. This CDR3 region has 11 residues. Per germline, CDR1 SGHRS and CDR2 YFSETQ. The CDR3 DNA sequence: TGCGCCAGCAGCGCGGGTTCCGAGCAGTACTTC. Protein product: CASSAGSEQYF.